These 22 T cell receptor beta chains were all obtained from the same sample, sequenced in a study of T cells after yellow fever vaccination. TCRdb used MiXCR to reprocess the 5' RACE reads, holding one entry per CDR3 protein. This sample carries under 350,000 distinct CDR3 sequences, about 4% of them seen once, and the ten largest clones take around 24%. The starting material was PBMCs, obtained 5 days after the yellow fever booster vaccination. These receptors all come from a young man who received the YFV17D yellow fever vaccine.

This clonotype was detected many times. V gene TRBV25-1 combines with J gene TRBJ2-5; D may correspond to TRBD1 or TRBD2 (5 bases each). The ends were cut back, 5 bases at V and 2 bases at J, with 12 bases in the middle. Germline V gene lookup returns CDR1 MGHDK and CDR2 SYGVNS. The CDR3 length is 14 residues. This CDR3 is CASSPLWGQETQYF. CDR3 DNA sequence: TGTGCCAGCAGTCCCCTGTGGGGGCAAGAGACCCAGTACTTC.

This clonotype has a count of ten or more. This chain connects TRBV30 to TRBJ1-5, with 7 bases lining up with TRBD1. The CDR3 totals 15 residues. The germline gives CDR1 GTSNPN, CDR2 SVGIG (reference sequence). Unmatched junction bases numbered 6, after V lost 1 base and J lost 3 bases. The CDR3 nucleotides are TGTGCCTGGAGTGAGGTGGGACAGCACAATCAGCCCCAGCATTTT. Its translation: CAWSEVGQHNQPQHF.

The V call is TRBV7-9, the J call TRBJ2-2; 9 positions agree with TRBD2. J lost 9 bases, V lost 7 bases, and 12 bases had no gene match. This CDR3 comprises 15 residues. From germline, CDR1 is SEHNR and CDR2 FQNEAQ (reference sequence). CDR3 nucleotides: TGTGCCAGCATCAAAGCGGGGGGCCATGGTTGGGAGCTGTTTTTT. Translating it yields CASIKAGGHGWELFF.

This clonotype was detected a few times. The chain recombines TRBV7-2 with TRBJ2-2; 13 bases match TRBD2. The CDR3 loop spans 16 amino acids. Losses at the gene ends were 6 bases for V and 8 bases for J; bases not matched to a gene: 9. The V gene's germline CDR1 is SGHTA and CDR2 FQGNSA. The CDR3 DNA reads TGTGCCAGCAGATCTCAACTAGCGGGGGGGCCTGGGGAGCTGTTTTTT. It is translated as CASRSQLAGGPGELFF.

This clonotype was detected many times. CDR3 sequence (DNA): TGCAGTGCTATAAGCCTAGCGGGGCATGCTAGCACAGATACGCAGTATTTT. It codes for CSAISLAGHASTDTQYF. V and J are TRBV20-1 and TRBJ2-3; 9 bases match TRBD2. The CDR3 is made up of 17 amino acids. With 4 bases clipped from V and 0 bases from J, the junction kept 11 bases outside the gene matches. In germline, CDR1 is DFQATT, CDR2 SNEGSKA (reference sequence).

This chain links TRBV5-1 with TRBJ1-2, with 7 bases aligning to TRBD1. V trimming: 4 bases; J trimming: 6 bases; junction bases outside the gene matches: 12. CDR1 and CDR2 (germline): SGHRS, YFSETQ. The CDR3 has 15 amino acids. This CDR3 is CASSETGDGYHGYTF. The CDR3, as DNA: TGCGCCAGCAGCGAAACAGGGGACGGGTACCATGGCTACACCTTC.

V and J are TRBV4-3 and TRBJ2-1; TRBD2 aligns across 9 bases. CDR1 and CDR2 (germline): LGHNA, YSLEER. The CDR3 is 17 amino acids. V was clipped by 2 bases and J by 4 bases; unmatched bases: 9. CDR3 amino acids: CASSQRLGLAKYNEQFF. As DNA, the CDR3 is TGCGCCAGCAGCCAACGACTAGGACTAGCGAAATACAATGAGCAGTTCTTC.

The chain has TRBV29-1 and TRBJ1-2; possibly TRBD1 for D (6 bases). Germline V gene data show CDR1 as SQVTM and CDR2 as ANQGSEA. V was shortened by 7 bases and J by 3 bases, with 9 bases between the two germline ends. CDR3 size: 11 residues. CDR3 bases: TGCAGCGCTCAGGGGTACTATGGCTACACCTTC. The encoded protein is CSAQGYYGYTF. Filled out from reference TRBV29-1 and TRBJ1-2, the complete variable domain reads SAVISQKPSRDICQRGTSLTIQCQVDSQVTMMFWYRQQPGQSLTLIATANQGSEATYESGFVIDKFPISRPNLTFSTLTVSNMSPEDSSIYLCSAQGYYGYTFGSGTRLTVV.

The chain carries TRBV20-1 and TRBJ1-2; unclear D gene. The CDR3 totals 14 residues. Germline lookup yields CDR1 DFQATT and CDR2 SNEGSKA (reference sequence). V lost 0 bases to trimming and J lost 5 bases, with 13 bases between them. CDR3 region: CSARDSTEVYGYTF. The CDR3 DNA sequence: TGCAGTGCTAGAGATTCGACGGAGGTTTATGGCTACACCTTC.

The chain couples TRBV6-6 to TRBJ1-2; D uncertain. The CDR3 runs 11 residues. From germline, CDR1 is MNHNY and CDR2 SVGAGI (reference sequence). As DNA, the CDR3 is TGTGCAATACCCATTGGGTATGGCTACACCTTC. It yields the protein CAIPIGYGYTF.

This clonotype was seen at least ten times. This chain uses TRBV7-9 with TRBJ2-1; tentative D call: TRBD2 (7 bases). Trimming took 4 bases from V and 5 from J, leaving 15 bases between them. Germline CDR1 is SEHNR and CDR2 is FQNEAQ (reference sequence). The CDR3 sequence is 15 residues long. Here the CDR3 DNA reads TGTGCCAGCAGCTCTCCAACGGGGGGCCACAATGAGCAGTTCTTC. Its translation is CASSSPTGGHNEQFF. Together with reference TRBV7-9 and TRBJ2-1, the CDR3 gives the full variable domain: DTGVSQNPRHKITKRGQNVTFRCDPISEHNRLYWYRQTLGQGPEFLTYFQNEAQLEKSRLLSDRFSAERPKGSFSTLEIQRTEQGDSAMYLCASSSPTGGHNEQFFGPGTRLTVL.

The chain combines TRBV5-1 with TRBJ1-3, with TRBD1 as a possible D gene (6 bases). CDR3 length equals 18 residues. Looked up from germline, CDR1 is SGHRS and CDR2 is YFSETQ. The V end was cut by 5 bases, the J end by 0 bases, with 21 bases between. The DNA of the CDR3 is TGCGCCAGCAGGAGTGACAGGACCTCTGGGGCCTCTGGAAACACCATATATTTT. The encoded protein is CASRSDRTSGASGNTIYF.

This clonotype was counted between two and nine times. The chain links TRBV5-5 to TRBJ1-4, with 11 bases matching TRBD1. CDR1 SGHKS and CDR2 YYEKEE come from the germline V gene (reference sequence). V lost 4 bases to trimming and J lost 4 bases; unmatched junction nucleotides: 6. This CDR3 is built from 16 residues. The DNA for the CDR3 is TGTGCCAGCAGCAAGGGACAGGGGGGAGATAATGAAAAACTGTTTTTT. Its translation is CASSKGQGGDNEKLFF.

The chain uses TRBV5-1 and TRBJ1-2; TRBD1 is a possible D gene (5 bases). Germline V CDR1 and CDR2: SGHRS, YFSETQ. This CDR3 has 13 amino acids. Deletions cut 5 bases from V and 0 bases from J, with 8 bases between. CDR3 sequence (DNA): TGCGCCAGCAGGGAGGGGTCTAACTATGGCTACACCTTC. Translation: CASREGSNYGYTF.

There are many counts of this clonotype. The V and J genes are TRBV2 and TRBJ1-2; D perhaps matches TRBD1 (5 bases). Trimming took off 5 bases at V and 6 bases at J, with 16 bases between the two ends. CDR3 size: 14 residues. Germline CDR1 reads SNHLY; CDR2 reads FYNNEI. CDR3 sequence: CASSYRSNIDGYTF. CDR3 nucleotide sequence: TGTGCCAGCAGTTACAGGAGTAATATCGATGGCTACACCTTC.

This clonotype occurred many times. This chain connects TRBV27 to TRBJ2-7; unclear D gene. The CDR3 is 15 amino acids. Deletions cut 6 bases from V and 0 bases from J, with 15 bases between. CDR1 is MNHEY and CDR2 is SMNVEV in the germline V gene (reference sequence). In nucleotides, the CDR3 is TGTGCCAGCAGCTCGGACCGTCTGAGCTCCTACGAGCAGTACGTC. Translation: CASSSDRLSSYEQYV.

In its sample, this clonotype was seen a few times. This sequence joins TRBV5-1 and TRBJ1-6; tentatively, D is TRBD1 (5 bases). From germline, CDR1 is SGHRS and CDR2 YFSETQ. V was shortened by 6 bases and J by 9 bases, with 22 bases between the two germline ends. This CDR3 region has 16 residues. DNA for the CDR3: TGCGCCAGCACCCTCTCCGGGGGATCCAGTGTTTCACCCCTCCACTTT. Its protein product is CASTLSGGSSVSPLHF.

This clonotype was detected many times. V and J are TRBV4-3 and TRBJ1-4; possibly TRBD1 for D (5 bases). Germline V lookup: CDR1 LGHNA, CDR2 YSLEER. Between the trimmed V and J ends, which lost 4 bases and 0 bases, there was a span of 9 bases. The CDR3 contains 15 residues. The CDR3 region has the DNA TGCGCCAGCAGCCCCCTCAGGGCAACTAATGAAAAACTGTTTTTT. Protein product: CASSPLRATNEKLFF.

This clonotype was detected a few times. This rearrangement joins TRBV7-9 to TRBJ1-2; D not certain. The V and J ends lost 5 bases and 7 bases respectively, with 11 bases between them. The CDR3 is 12 residues long. The germline CDR1 and CDR2 sequences are SEHNR and FQNEAQ (reference sequence). This chain's CDR3 is CASSPERGGYTF. The CDR3 DNA sequence: TGTGCCAGCAGCCCAGAACGAGGTGGCTACACCTTC.

The chain employs TRBV11-2 and TRBJ2-2; D may be TRBD1 or TRBD2 (5 bases each). Germline values: CDR1 SGHAT, CDR2 FQNNGV. CDR3 length: 17 amino acids. The ends were cut back, 5 bases at V and 0 bases at J, with 16 bases in the middle. The CDR3 loop is CASSNEGTASNTGELFF. The CDR3 nucleotides are TGTGCCAGCAGCAACGAAGGGACGGCCTCGAACACCGGGGAGCTGTTTTTT. The full variable domain, completed using reference TRBV11-2 and TRBJ2-2, is EAGVAQSPRYKIIEKRQSVAFWCNPISGHATLYWYQQILGQGPKLLIQFQNNGVVDDSQLPKDRFSAERLKGVDSTLKIQPAKLEDSAVYLCASSNEGTASNTGELFFGEGSRLTVL.

The chain has TRBV18 and TRBJ1-2; D gene uncertain. The CDR3 sequence is 15 residues long. V lost 5 bases, J lost 6 bases, and 19 bases lay in between. CDR1 is KGHSH and CDR2 is LQKENI in the germline V gene. The CDR3 spells CASSTSLTRRDGYTF. Here the CDR3 DNA reads TGTGCCAGCTCAACCAGCTTGACACGGAGGGATGGCTACACCTTC. Using reference TRBV18 and TRBJ1-2 for the parts outside the CDR3, the full variable domain is NAGVMQNPRHLVRRRGQEARLRCSPMKGHSHVYWYRQLPEEGLKFMVYLQKENIIDESGMPKERFSAEFPKEGPSILRIQQVVRGDSAAYFCASSTSLTRRDGYTFGSGTRLTVV.

This clonotype was seen repeatedly, ten times or more. This sequence joins TRBV18 and TRBJ2-7, with D perhaps matching TRBD1 or TRBD2 (5 bases each). Germline V gene data show CDR1 as KGHSH and CDR2 as LQKENI. The CDR3 sequence is 14 residues long. V lost 3 bases to trimming and J lost 2 bases, with 11 bases between them. In DNA form, the CDR3 reads TGTGCCAGCTCACCGTCCGGGACCCCCTACGAGCAGTACTTC. Encoded protein: CASSPSGTPYEQYF.